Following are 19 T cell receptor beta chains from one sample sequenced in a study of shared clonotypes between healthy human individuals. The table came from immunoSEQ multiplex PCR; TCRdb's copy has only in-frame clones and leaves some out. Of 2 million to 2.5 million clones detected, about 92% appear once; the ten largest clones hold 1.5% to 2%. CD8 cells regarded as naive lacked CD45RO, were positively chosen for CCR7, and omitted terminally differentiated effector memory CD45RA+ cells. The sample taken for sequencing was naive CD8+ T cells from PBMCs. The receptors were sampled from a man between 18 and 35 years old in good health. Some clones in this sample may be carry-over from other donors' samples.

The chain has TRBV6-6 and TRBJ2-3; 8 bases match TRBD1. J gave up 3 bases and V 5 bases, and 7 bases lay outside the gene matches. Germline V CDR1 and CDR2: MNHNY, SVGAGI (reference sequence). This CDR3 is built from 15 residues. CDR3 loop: CASSLDRGTTDTQYF. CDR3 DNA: TGTGCCAGCAGTCTCGACAGGGGAACGACAGATACGCAGTATTTT.

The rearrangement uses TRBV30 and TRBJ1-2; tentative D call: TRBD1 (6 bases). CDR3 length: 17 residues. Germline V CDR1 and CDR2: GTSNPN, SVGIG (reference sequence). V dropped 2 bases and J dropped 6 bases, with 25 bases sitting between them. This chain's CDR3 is CAWSPRTPLTGMNGYTF. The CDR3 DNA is TGTGCCTGGAGTCCCCGAACACCCCTGACAGGCATGAATGGCTACACCTTC.

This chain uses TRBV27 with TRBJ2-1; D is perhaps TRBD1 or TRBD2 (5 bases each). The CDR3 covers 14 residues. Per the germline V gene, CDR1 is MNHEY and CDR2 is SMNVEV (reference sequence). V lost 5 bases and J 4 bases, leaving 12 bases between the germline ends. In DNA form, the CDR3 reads TGTGCCAGCAGTGAGGGCCAGGGATACAATGAGCAGTTCTTC. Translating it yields CASSEGQGYNEQFF.

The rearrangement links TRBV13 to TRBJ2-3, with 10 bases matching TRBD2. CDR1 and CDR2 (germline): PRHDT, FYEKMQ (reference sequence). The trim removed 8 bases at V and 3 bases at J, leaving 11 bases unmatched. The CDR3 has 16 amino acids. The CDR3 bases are TGTGCCAGCGTCGGCCTAGCGGGAGAGGGGACAGATACGCAGTATTTT. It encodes CASVGLAGEGTDTQYF.

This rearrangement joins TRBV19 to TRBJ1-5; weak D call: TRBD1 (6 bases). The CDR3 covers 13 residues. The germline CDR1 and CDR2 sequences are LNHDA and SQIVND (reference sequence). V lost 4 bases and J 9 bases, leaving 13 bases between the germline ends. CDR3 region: CASSNWDTRPQHF. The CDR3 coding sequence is TGTGCCAGTAGTAACTGGGACACCCGGCCCCAGCATTTT.

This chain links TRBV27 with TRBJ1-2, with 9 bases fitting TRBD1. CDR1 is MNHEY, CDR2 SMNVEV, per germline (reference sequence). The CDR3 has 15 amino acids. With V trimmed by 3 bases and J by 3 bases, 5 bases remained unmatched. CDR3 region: CASSLARTGDYGYTF. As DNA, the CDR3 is TGTGCCAGCAGTTTGGCCCGGACAGGGGACTATGGCTACACCTTC.

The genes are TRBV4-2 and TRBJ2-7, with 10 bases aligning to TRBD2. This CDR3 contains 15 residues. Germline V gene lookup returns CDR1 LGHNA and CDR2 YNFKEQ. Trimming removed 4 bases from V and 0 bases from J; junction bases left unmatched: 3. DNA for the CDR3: TGTGCCAGCAGCCCCGGACTAGCGGACTCCTACGAGCAGTACTTC. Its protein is CASSPGLADSYEQYF.

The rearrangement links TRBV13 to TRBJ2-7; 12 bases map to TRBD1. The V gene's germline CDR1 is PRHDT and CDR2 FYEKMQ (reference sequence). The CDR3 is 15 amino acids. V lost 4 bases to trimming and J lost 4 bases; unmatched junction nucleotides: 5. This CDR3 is CASSSGTGGWYEQYF. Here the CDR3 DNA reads TGTGCCAGCAGCTCCGGGACAGGGGGCTGGTACGAGCAGTACTTC.

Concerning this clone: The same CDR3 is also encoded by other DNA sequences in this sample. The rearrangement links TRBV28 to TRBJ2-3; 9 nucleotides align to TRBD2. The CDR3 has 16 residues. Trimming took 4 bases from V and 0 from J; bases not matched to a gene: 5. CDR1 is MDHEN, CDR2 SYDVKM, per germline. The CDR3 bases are TGTGCCAGCAGTTCTAGACTAGCGGCTAGCACAGATACGCAGTATTTT. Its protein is CASSSRLAASTDTQYF.

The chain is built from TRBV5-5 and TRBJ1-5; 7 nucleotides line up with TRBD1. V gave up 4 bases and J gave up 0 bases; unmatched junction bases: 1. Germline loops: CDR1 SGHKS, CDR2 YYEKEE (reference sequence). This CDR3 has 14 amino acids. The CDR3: CASSTGDSNQPQHF. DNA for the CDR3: TGTGCCAGCAGCACAGGGGATAGCAATCAGCCCCAGCATTTT. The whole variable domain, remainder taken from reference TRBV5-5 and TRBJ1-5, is DAGVTQSPTHLIKTRGQQVTLRCSPISGHKSVSWYQQVLGQGPQFIFQYYEKEERGRGNFPDRFSARQFPNYSSELNVNALLLGDSALYLCASSTGDSNQPQHFGDGTRLSIL.

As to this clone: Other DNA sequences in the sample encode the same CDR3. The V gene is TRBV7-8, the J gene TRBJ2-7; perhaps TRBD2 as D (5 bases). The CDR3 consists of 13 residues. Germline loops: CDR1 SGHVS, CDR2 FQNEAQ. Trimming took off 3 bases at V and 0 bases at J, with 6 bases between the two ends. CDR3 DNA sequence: TGTGCCAGCAGCTTTGGAGGCTCCTACGAGCAGTACTTC. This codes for CASSFGGSYEQYF.

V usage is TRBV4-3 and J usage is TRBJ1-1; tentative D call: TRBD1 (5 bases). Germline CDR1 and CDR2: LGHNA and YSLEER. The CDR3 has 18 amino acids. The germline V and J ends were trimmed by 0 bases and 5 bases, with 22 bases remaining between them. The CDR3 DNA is TGCGCCAGCAGCCAAGATGGGGGATTCAGGGCGCGACGAACTGAAGCTTTCTTT. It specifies CASSQDGGFRARRTEAFF.

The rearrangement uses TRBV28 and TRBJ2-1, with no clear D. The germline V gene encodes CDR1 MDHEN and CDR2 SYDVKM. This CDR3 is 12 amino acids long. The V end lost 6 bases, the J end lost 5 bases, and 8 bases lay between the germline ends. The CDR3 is CASRLGDNEQFF. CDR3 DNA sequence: TGTGCCAGCAGGCTTGGGGACAATGAGCAGTTCTTC.

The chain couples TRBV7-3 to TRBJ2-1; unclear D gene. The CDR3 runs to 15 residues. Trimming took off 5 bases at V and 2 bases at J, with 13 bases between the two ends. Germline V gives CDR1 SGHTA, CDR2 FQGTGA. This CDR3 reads CASSPGSTPYNEQFF. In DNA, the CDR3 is TGTGCCAGCAGCCCCGGATCAACCCCCTACAATGAGCAGTTCTTC.

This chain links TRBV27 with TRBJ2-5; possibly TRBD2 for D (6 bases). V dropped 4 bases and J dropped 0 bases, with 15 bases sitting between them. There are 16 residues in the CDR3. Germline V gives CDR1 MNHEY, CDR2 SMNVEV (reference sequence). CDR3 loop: CASSWGSGVYQETQYF. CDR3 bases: TGTGCCAGCAGTTGGGGTAGCGGCGTCTACCAAGAGACCCAGTACTTC.

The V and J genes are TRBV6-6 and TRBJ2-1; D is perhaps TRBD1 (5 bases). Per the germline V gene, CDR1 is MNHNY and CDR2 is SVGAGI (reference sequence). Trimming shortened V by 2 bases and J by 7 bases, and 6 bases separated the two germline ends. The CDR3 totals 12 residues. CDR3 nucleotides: TGTGCCAGCAGTTACGGGGCGAATGAGCAGTTCTTC. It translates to CASSYGANEQFF.

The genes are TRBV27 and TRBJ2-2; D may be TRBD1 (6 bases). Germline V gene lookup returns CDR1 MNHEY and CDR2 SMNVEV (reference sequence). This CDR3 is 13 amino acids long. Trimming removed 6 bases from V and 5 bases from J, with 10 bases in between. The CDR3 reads CASRETGTGELFF. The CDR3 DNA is TGTGCCAGCAGAGAAACAGGGACCGGGGAGCTGTTTTTT.

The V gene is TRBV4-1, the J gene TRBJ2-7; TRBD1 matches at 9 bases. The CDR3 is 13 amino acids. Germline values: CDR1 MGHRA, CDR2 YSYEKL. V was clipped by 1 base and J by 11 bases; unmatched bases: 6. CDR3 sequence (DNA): TGCGCCAGCAGCCAAGTTGGTGGACAGGGGAAGTACTTC. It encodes CASSQVGGQGKYF.

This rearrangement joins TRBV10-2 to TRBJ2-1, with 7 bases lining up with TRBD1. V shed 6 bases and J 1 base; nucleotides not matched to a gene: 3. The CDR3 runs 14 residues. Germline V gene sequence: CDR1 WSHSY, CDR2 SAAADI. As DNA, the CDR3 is TGCGCCAGCAGGAGACAGGGTTCCTACAATGAGCAGTTCTTC. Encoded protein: CASRRQGSYNEQFF.